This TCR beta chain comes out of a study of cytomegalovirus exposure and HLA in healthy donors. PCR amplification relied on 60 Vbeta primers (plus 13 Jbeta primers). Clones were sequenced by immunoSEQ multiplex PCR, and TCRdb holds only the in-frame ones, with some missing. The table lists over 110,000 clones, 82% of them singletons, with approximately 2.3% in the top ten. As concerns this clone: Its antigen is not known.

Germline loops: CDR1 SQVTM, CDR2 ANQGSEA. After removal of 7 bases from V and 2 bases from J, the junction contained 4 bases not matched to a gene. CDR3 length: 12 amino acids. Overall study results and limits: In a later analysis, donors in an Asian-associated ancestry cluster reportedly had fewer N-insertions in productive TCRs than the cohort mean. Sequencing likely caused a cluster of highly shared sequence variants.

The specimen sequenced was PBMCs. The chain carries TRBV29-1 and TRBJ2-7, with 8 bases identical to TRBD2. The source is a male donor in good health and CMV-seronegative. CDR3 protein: CSGLANTYEQYF. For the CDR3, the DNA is TGCAGCGGACTAGCGAACACCTACGAGCAGTACTTC.